Detailed here is one TCR beta chain. The CDR3 has 12 amino acids. V trimming: 9 bases; J trimming: 4 bases; junction bases outside the gene matches: 4. Per the germline V gene, CDR1 is KGHDR and CDR2 is SFDVKD. Original processing notes: Using reference gene primer amplification, nucleated cell counts were estimated. The table came from immunoSEQ multiplex PCR; TCRdb's copy has only in-frame clones and leaves some out. D and trimming come from the DNA, and the V and J calls and clone size come from that table. The sample holds approximately 170,000 clones, approximately 91% seen once. The data were taken from a study of blood T cell repertoires in COVID-19. Background on the study: PBMCs, B-cell-depleted T cells, or T cells were the source of the cDNA or gDNA that made up the material.

The source is a man aged 18 to 29 with COVID-19, enrolled during active disease. The sequenced material came from peripheral blood. The chain has TRBV24-1 and TRBJ2-5; 7 nucleotides match TRBD1. The CDR3 nucleotides are TGTGCCACCCAGGACAGGAGAGAGACCCAGTACTTC. It yields the protein CATQDRRETQYF.